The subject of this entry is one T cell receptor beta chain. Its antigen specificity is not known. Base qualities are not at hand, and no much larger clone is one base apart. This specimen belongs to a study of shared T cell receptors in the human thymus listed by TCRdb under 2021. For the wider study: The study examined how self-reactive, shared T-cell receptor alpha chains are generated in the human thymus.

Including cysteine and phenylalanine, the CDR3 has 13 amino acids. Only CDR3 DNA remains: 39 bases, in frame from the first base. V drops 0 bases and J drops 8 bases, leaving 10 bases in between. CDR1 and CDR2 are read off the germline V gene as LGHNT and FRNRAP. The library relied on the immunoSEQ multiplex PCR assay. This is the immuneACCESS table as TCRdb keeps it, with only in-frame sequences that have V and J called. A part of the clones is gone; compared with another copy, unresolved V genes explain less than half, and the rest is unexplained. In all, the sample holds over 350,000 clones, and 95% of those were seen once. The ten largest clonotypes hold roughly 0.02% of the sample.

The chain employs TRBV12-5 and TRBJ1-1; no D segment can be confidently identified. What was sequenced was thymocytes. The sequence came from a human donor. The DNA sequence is TGTGCTAGTGGTTTGGTACCGGGGAGGGAAGCTTTCTTT. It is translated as CASGLVPGREAFF.